The text below deals with one T cell receptor (beta chain). The length of the CDR3 is 16 residues. V lost 2 bases, J lost 4 bases, and 17 bases lay in between. CDR1 and CDR2 from the germline V gene are LNHNV and YYDKDF (reference sequence). This sample is drawn from a study of memory CD4+ T cells and cytomegalovirus serostatus. Here immunoSEQ multiplex PCR was the method, and the copy in TCRdb shows in-frame clones only, minus some. The sample holds approximately 61,000 clones; around 82% are singletons and the top ten take almost 0.55%. The sort gate was single viable CD3+CD4+CD8-CD45RO+ cells for memory CD4+ T cells.

The TCR comes from an adult in good health and CMV-seronegative. Some clones in this sample may be carry-over from other donors' samples. Sequencing input: memory CD4+ T cells from blood. The V gene is TRBV15, the J gene TRBJ1-2; weak D call: TRBD1 (6 bases). The CDR3 reads CATSRNLVGGVYGYTF. CDR3 coding DNA: TGTGCCACCAGCAGAAACCTTGTAGGGGGAGTCTATGGCTACACCTTC.